This TCR beta chain was observed in a study of cytomegalovirus exposure and HLA in healthy donors. CDR1 MNHEY and CDR2 SMNVEV come from the germline V gene (reference sequence). V lost 5 bases, J lost 4 bases, and 4 bases stayed unmatched. There are 14 residues in the CDR3. The data were produced by immunoSEQ multiplex PCR, yet TCRdb's version contains in-frame clones alone and is incomplete. The repertoire holds more than 70,000 clones, with 96% as singletons. Overall study results and limits: Three of the chains that were CMV-associated were confirmed in vitro to be specific for CMV antigens. Cytomegalovirus status was reportedly diagnosed by the classifier with high specificity and sensitivity. Whilst most TCR sequences proved rare, a subset of public TCRs occurred across many donors.

As regards this clone: No antigen is known for it.

Specimen: PBMCs. The chain has TRBV27 and TRBJ2-2; 7 bases map to TRBD2. The TCR comes from a man aged 18 to 30 in good health and CMV-seropositive. The CDR3 coding sequence is TGTGCCAGCAGTCGCGGGAGCGTCACCGGGGAGCTGTTTTTT. Protein: CASSRGSVTGELFF.